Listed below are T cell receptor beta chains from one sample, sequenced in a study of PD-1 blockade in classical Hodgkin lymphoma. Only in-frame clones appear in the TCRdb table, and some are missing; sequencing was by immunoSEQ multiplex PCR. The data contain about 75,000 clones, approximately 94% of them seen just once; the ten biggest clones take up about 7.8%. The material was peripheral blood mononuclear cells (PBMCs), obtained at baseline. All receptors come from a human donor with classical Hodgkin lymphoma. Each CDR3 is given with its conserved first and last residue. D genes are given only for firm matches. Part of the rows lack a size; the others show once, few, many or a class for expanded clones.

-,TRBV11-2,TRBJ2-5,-,CASSLLSGVQTQYF,TGTGCCAGCAGCTTACTTTCGGGAGTACAGACCCAGTACTTC
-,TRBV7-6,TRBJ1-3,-,CASSLARTAGGDTIYF,TGTGCCAGCAGCTTAGCGCGGACAGCCGGCGGCGACACCATATATTTT
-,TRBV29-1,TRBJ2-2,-,CSVEAFRGQGLEGFAGELFF,TGCAGCGTTGAAGCCTTTAGGGGACAGGGACTAGAAGGGTTCGCCGGGGAGCTGTTTTTT
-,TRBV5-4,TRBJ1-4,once,CASSQIDWNNEKLFF,TGTGCCAGCAGCCAGATTGACTGGAATAATGAAAAACTGTTTTTT
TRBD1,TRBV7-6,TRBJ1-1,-,CASSGGTGYNTEAFF,TGTGCCAGCAGCGGGGGGACAGGGTACAACACTGAAGCTTTCTTT
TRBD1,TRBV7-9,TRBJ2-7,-,CASSPPRDSYYEQYF,TGTGCCAGCAGCCCACCCCGGGACAGCTACTACGAGCAGTACTTC
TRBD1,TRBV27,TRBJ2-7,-,CASSSPGTGSYEQYF,TGTGCCAGCAGTTCCCCCGGGACAGGGTCCTACGAGCAGTACTTC
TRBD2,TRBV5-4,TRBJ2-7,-,CASSFGGLAGTLSYEQYF,TGTGCCAGCAGCTTTGGGGGACTAGCGGGGACCCTCTCCTACGAGCAGTACTTC
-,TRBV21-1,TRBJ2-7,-,CASSKVWLVGYEQYF,TGTGCCAGCAGCAAAGTCTGGCTAGTGGGCTACGAGCAGTACTTC
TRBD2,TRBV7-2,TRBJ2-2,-,CASSSRTSGITGELFF,TGTGCCAGCAGCTCCCGGACTAGCGGAATCACCGGGGAGCTGTTTTTT
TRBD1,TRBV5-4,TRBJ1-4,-,CASSFLGGEEKLFF,TGTGCCAGCAGCTTCTTAGGGGGCGAAGAAAAACTGTTTTTT
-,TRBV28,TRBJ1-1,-,CASTKSYMNTEAFF,TGTGCCAGCACTAAATCCTACATGAACACTGAAGCTTTCTTT
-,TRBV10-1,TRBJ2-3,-,CASSVNSDRPVSTDTQYF,TGCGCCAGCAGCGTGAATTCCGACAGACCGGTATCCACAGATACGCAGTATTTT
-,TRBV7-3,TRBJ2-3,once,CASSLTSARPTDTQYF,TGTGCCAGCAGCTTAACTAGTGCCAGACCCACAGATACGCAGTATTTT
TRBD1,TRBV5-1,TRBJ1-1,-,CASSGRGYDRGLPTHFF,TGCGCCAGCAGCGGGCGGGGTTATGACAGGGGGTTACCAACTCATTTCTTT
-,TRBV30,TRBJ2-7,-,CAWSETKSREQYF,TGTGCCTGGAGTGAGACTAAGTCACGCGAGCAGTACTTC
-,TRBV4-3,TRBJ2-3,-,CASSPGQLTSTDTQYF,TGCGCCAGCAGCCCTGGACAGTTGACTAGCACAGATACGCAGTATTTT
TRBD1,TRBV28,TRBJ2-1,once,CASSQQGNEQFF,TGTGCCAGCAGCCAACAGGGGAATGAGCAGTTCTTC
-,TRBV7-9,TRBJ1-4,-,CASSRTVINEKLFF,TGTGCCAGCAGCCGGACAGTTATTAATGAAAAACTGTTTTTT
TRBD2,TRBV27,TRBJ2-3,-,CASSRLAGFGTDTQYF,TGTGCCAGCAGCCGTTTAGCGGGATTCGGCACAGATACGCAGTATTTT
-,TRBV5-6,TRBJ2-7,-,CASSLILLSEQYF,TGTGCCAGCAGCTTGATTCTACTCAGCGAGCAGTACTTC
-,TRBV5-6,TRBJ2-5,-,CASSADLQETQYF,TGTGCCAGCAGCGCCGACCTCCAAGAGACCCAGTACTTC
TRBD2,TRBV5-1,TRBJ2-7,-,CASSLGGGLAGHEQYF,TGCGCCAGCAGCTTGGGTGGCGGACTAGCGGGACACGAGCAGTACTTC
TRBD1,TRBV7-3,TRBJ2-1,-,CASSNRGNEQFF,TGTGCCAGCAGCAACAGGGGGAATGAGCAGTTCTTC
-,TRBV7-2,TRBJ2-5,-,CASSLMEETQYF,TGTGCCAGCAGCTTAATGGAAGAGACCCAGTACTTC
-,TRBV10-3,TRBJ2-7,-,CAIADVGNSVYEQYF,TGTGCCATTGCAGACGTAGGGAATTCGGTCTACGAGCAGTACTTC
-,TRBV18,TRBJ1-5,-,CASSQGQPRSNQPQHF,TGTGCCAGCTCACAGGGACAACCCCGTAGCAATCAGCCCCAGCATTTT
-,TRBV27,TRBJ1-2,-,CASSFGGSRNYGYTF,TGTGCCAGCAGTTTTGGTGGCAGTAGGAACTATGGCTACACCTTC
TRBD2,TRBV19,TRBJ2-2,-,CASSNRLAGVNTGELFF,TGTGCCAGTAGTAACCGACTAGCGGGAGTAAACACCGGGGAGCTGTTTTTT
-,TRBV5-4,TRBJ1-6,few,CASSFSTGGAIGPLHF,TGTGCCAGCAGCTTCTCCACCGGCGGGGCCATAGGGCCCCTCCACTTT
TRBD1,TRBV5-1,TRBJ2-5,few,CASSLQGEKETQYF,TGCGCCAGCAGCCTACAGGGGGAAAAAGAGACCCAGTACTTC
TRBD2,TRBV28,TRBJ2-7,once,CASSLAGGRYEQYF,TGTGCCAGCAGTTTAGCGGGAGGTCGCTACGAGCAGTACTTC
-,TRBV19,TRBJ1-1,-,CASSPIRSRIDEAFF,TGTGCCAGTAGTCCCATTCGGTCCAGGATCGATGAAGCTTTCTTT
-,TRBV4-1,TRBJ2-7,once,CASSQETGTYEQYF,TGCGCCAGCAGCCAGGAAACAGGGACCTACGAGCAGTACTTC
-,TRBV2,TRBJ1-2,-,CASRPAGDGYTF,TGTGCCAGCAGGCCGGCAGGGGACGGCTACACCTTC
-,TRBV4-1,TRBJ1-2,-,CASSQVGLEEANYGYTF,TGCGCCAGCAGCCAAGTCGGACTGGAAGAAGCTAACTATGGCTACACCTTC
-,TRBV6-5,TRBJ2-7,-,CASSWEGEGYEQYF,TGTGCCAGCAGTTGGGAGGGGGAGGGCTACGAGCAGTACTTC
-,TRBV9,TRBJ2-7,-,CAGPYEQYF,TGTGCCGGGCCCTACGAGCAGTACTTC
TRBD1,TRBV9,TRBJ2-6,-,CASSVRPDRGDPSGTNVLTF,TGTGCCAGCAGCGTCCGTCCGGACAGGGGGGATCCCTCTGGGACCAACGTCCTGACTTTC
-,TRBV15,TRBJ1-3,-,CASSDRTFSGNTIYF,TGTGCCAGCTCCGACAGGACCTTCTCTGGAAACACCATATATTTT
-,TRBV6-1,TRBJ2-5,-,CASSLFPTRQETQYF,TGTGCCAGCAGTCTATTCCCAACTCGCCAAGAGACCCAGTACTTC
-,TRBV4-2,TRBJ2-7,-,CASSQERQASYEQYF,TGTGCCAGCAGCCAAGAAAGGCAGGCCTCCTACGAGCAGTACTTC
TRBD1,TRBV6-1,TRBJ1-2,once,CATRQGGDGYTF,TGTGCCACCCGACAGGGTGGGGATGGCTACACCTTC
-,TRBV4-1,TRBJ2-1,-,CASSQDQGPQPPEQFF,TGCGCCAGCAGCCAAGATCAAGGACCTCAACCCCCCGAGCAGTTCTTC
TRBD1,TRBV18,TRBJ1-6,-,CASSLQGAAGNSPLHF,TGTGCCAGCTCACTACAGGGGGCCGCGGGTAATTCACCCCTCCACTTT
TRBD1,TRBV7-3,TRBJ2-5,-,CASSLGTGGFGETQYF,TGTGCCAGCAGCTTAGGGACAGGGGGCTTTGGGGAGACCCAGTACTTC
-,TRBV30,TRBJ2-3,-,CAGDRPFTDTQYF,TGTGCCGGAGACAGGCCCTTCACAGATACGCAGTATTTT
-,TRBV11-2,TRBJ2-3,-,CASSLEVSPTDTQYF,TGTGCCAGCAGCTTAGAAGTTTCCCCCACAGATACGCAGTATTTT
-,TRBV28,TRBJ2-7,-,CASSAAGQHLLHEQYF,TGTGCCAGCAGTGCTGCGGGACAGCACCTGTTGCACGAGCAGTACTTC
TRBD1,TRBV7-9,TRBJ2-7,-,CASSFGDRGAYEQYF,TGTGCCAGCAGCTTTGGGGACAGGGGGGCCTACGAGCAGTACTTC
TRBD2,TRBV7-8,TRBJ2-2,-,CASSPRTSGDTGELFF,TGTGCCAGCAGCCCTCGGACTAGCGGGGACACCGGGGAGCTGTTTTTT
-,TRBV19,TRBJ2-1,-,CASTLGAGGRDEQFF,TGTGCCAGTACGTTGGGGGCGGGCGGAAGGGATGAGCAGTTCTTC
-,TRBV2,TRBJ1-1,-,CASSPARPGTEAFF,TGTGCCAGCAGTCCAGCTAGACCGGGGACTGAAGCTTTCTTT
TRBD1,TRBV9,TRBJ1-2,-,CASSVGRGYGYTF,TGTGCCAGCAGCGTCGGCAGGGGGTATGGCTACACCTTC
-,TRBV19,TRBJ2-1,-,CASSILGPRYNEQFF,TGTGCCAGTAGTATCCTAGGACCGCGATACAATGAGCAGTTCTTC
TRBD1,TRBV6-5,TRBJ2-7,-,CASRSLTGSIEQYF,TGTGCCAGCAGATCACTGACAGGGTCCATCGAGCAGTACTTC
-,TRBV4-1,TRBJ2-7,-,CASSRFFREIAYEQYF,TGCGCCAGCAGCCGCTTTTTCAGGGAAATAGCCTACGAGCAGTACTTC
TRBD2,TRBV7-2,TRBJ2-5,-,CASSPIASSGAIQETQYF,TGTGCCAGCAGCCCCATAGCGTCTAGCGGGGCGATACAAGAGACCCAGTACTTC